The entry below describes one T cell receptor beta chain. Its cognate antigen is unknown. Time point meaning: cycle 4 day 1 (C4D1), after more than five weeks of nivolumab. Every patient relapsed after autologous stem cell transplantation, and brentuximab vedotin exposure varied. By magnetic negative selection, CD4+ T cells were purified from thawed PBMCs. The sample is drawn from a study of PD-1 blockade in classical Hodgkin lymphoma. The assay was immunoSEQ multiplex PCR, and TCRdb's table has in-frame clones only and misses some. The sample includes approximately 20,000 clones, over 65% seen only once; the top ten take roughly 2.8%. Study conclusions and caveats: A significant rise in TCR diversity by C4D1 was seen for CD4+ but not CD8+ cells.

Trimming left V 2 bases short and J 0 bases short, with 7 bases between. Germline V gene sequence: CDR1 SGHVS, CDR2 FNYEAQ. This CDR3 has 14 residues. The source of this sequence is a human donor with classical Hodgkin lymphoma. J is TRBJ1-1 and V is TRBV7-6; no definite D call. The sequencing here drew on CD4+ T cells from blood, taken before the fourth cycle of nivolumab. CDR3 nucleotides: TGTGCCAGCAGCTTACAGCCCATGAACACTGAAGCTTTCTTT. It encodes CASSLQPMNTEAFF.